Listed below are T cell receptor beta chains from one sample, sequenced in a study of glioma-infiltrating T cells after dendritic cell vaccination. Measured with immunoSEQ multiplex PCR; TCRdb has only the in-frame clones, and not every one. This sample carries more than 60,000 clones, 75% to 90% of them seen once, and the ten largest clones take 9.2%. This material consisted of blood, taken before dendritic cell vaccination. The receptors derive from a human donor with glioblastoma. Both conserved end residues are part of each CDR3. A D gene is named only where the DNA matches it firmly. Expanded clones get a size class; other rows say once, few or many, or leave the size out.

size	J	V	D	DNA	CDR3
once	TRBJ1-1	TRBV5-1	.	TGCGCCAGCAGCACAACAGGTAACACTGAAGCTTTCTTT	CASSTTGNTEAFF
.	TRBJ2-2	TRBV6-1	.	TGTGCCAGCACTAGACAGGATCTCACCGGGGAGCTGTTTTTT	CASTRQDLTGELFF
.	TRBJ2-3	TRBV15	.	TGTGCCACCAGCAGAGATTCTACAGGGAGTAGGGATACGCAGTATTTT	CATSRDSTGSRDTQYF
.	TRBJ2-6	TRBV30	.	TGTGCCTGGAGGGCCGGAAGGGGACTGATTGGGGCCAACGTCCTGACTTTC	CAWRAGRGLIGANVLTF
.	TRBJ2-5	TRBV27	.	TGTGCCAGCGGCAGAGAGACCCAGTACTTC	CASGRETQYF
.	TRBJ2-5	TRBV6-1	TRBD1	TGTGCCAGCAGTCGGACAGGGTGGGGGGAGACCCAGTACTTC	CASSRTGWGETQYF
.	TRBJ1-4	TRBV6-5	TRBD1	TGTGCCAGCAGTTACGAGACAGGGGCCGAAAAACTGTTTTTT	CASSYETGAEKLFF
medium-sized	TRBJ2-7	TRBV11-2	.	TGTGCCAGCAGCTTCTCTCGGGAGCAGTACTTC	CASSFSREQYF
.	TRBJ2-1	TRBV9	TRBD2	TGTGCCAGCAGCCCCCGACTAGCGGGGGCCGTTTACAATGAGCAGTTCTTC	CASSPRLAGAVYNEQFF
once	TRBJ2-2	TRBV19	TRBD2	TGTGCCAGTAGTATTAGCGGGGGTCTATCAGGGGAGCTGTTTTTT	CASSISGGLSGELFF
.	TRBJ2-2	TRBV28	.	TGTGCCAGCAGCTACGGATTGAAAAGGAGCACCGGGGAGCTGTTTTTT	CASSYGLKRSTGELFF
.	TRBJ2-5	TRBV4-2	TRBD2	TGTGCCAGCAGCCAAGCAGGTGGACTAGCGGGACATCAAGAGACCCAGTACTTC	CASSQAGGLAGHQETQYF
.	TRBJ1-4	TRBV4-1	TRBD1	TGCGCCAGCAGCCACAGGGACAGGGTGAATCAAAAACTGTTTTTT	CASSHRDRVNQKLFF
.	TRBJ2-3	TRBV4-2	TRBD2	TGTGCCAGCAGCGCACGGGAGGGTGCTAGCGGCACAGATACGCAGTATTTT	CASSAREGASGTDTQYF
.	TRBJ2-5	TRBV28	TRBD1	TGTGCCAGCAGGGGAGACAGGGAACACGAGACCCAGTACTTC	CASRGDREHETQYF
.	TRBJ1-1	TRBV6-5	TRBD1	TGTGCCAGCAGTTGGACAGGGGGCAGAATACAAGCTTTCTTT	CASSWTGGRIQAFF
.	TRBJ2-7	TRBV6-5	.	TGTGCCAGCAGTTTCTTTGTTGGGAGAGTCTCCGAGCAGTACTTC	CASSFFVGRVSEQYF
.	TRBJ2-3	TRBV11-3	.	TGTGCCAGCAGCTTAGCTGCAGGGACAGATACGCAGTATTTT	CASSLAAGTDTQYF
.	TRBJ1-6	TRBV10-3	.	TGTGCCATCAGCCAGGACAGCGATTCACCCCTCCACTTT	CAISQDSDSPLHF